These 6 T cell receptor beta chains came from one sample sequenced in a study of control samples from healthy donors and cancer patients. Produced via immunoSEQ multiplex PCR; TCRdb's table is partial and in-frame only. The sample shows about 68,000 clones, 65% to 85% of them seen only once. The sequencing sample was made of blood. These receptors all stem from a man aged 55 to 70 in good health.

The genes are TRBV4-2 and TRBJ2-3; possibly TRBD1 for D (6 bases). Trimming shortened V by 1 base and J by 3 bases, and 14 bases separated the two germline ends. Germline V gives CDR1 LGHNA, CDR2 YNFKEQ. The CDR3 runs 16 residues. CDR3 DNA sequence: TGTGCCAGCAGCCAAGGGACAGTCTATACGACAGATACGCAGTATTTT. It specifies CASSQGTVYTTDTQYF.

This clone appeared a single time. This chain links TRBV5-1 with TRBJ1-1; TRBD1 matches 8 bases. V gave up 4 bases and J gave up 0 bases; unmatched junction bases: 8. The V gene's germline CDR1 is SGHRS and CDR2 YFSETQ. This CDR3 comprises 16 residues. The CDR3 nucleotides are TGCGCCAGCAGCCCCGGGACAGGCACAATGAACACTGAAGCTTTCTTT. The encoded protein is CASSPGTGTMNTEAFF.

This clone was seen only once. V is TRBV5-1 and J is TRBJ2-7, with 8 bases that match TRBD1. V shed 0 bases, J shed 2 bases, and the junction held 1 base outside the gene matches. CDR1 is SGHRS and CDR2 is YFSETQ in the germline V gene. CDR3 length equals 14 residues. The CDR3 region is CASSLGTGTYEQYF. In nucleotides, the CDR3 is TGCGCCAGCAGCTTGGGGACAGGGACCTACGAGCAGTACTTC. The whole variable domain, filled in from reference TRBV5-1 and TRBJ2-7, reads KAGVTQTPRYLIKTRGQQVTLSCSPISGHRSVSWYQQTPGQGLQFLFEYFSETQRNKGNFPGRFSGRQFSNSRSEMNVSTLELGDSALYLCASSLGTGTYEQYFGPGTRLTVT.

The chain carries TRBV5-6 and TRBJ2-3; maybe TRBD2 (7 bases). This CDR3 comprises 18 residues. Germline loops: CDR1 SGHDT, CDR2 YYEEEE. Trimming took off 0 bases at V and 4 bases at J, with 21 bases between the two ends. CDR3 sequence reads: CASSLVQGGGSGPDTQYF. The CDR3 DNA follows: TGTGCCAGCAGCTTGGTGCAGGGAGGGGGGAGTGGCCCAGATACGCAGTATTTT.

CDR3 in DNA: TGTGCCAGCAGCCAAGGAACCCCGGACAGTTATAGTTTAGATACGCAGTATTTT. Residues: CASSQGTPDSYSLDTQYF. The chain combines TRBV3-1 (or the pseudogene TRBV3-2) with TRBJ2-3, with TRBD1 as a possible D gene (6 bases). From germline, CDR1 is LGHDT and CDR2 YNNKEL (reference sequence). This CDR3 spans 18 amino acids. With 1 base removed from V and 5 bases from J, the gap between germline ends came to 22 bases.

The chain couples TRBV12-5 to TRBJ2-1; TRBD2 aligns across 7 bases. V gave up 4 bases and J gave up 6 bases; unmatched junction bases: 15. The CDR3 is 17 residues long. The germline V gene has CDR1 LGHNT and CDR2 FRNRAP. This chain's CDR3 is CASGSPKSAGVFNEQFF. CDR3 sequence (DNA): TGTGCTAGTGGTTCCCCTAAGTCTGCGGGGGTATTCAATGAGCAGTTCTTC.